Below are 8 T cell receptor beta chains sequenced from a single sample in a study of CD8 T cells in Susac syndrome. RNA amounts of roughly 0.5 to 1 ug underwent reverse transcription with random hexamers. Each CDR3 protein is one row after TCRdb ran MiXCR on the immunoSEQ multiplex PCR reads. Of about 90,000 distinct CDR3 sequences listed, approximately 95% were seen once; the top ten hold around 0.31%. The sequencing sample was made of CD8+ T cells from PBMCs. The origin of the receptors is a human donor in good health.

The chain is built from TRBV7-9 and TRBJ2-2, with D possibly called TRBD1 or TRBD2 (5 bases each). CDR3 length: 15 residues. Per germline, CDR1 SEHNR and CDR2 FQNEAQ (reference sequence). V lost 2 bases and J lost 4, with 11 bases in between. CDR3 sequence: CASSLLGESTGELFF. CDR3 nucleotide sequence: TGTGCCAGCAGCTTATTAGGGGAGAGCACCGGGGAGCTGTTTTTT.

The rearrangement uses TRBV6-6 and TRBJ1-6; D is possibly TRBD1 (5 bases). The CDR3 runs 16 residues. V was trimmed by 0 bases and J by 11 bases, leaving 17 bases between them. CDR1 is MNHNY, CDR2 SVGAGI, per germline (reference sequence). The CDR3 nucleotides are TGTGCCAGCAGTTACTCGGGTCGGGACTACCACCCACCCCTCCACTTT. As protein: CASSYSGRDYHPPLHF.

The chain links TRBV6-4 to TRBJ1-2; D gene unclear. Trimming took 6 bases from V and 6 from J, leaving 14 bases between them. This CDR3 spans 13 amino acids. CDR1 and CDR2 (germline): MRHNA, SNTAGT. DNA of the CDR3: TGTGCCAGCAGGGAAGGCCCCTCGGATGGCTACACCTTC. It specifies CASREGPSDGYTF.

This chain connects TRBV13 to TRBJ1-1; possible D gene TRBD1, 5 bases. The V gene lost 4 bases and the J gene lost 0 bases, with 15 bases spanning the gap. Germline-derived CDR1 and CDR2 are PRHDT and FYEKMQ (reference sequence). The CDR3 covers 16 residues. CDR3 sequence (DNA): TGTGCCAGCAGCTCTACTATCAGGGATATGAACACTGAAGCTTTCTTT. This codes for CASSSTIRDMNTEAFF.

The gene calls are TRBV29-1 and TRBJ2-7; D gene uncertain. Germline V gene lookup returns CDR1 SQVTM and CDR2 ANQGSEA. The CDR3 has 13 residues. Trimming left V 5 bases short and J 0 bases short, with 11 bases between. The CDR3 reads CSVKLTLSYEQYF. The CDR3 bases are TGCAGCGTTAAACTAACGCTCTCCTACGAGCAGTACTTC.

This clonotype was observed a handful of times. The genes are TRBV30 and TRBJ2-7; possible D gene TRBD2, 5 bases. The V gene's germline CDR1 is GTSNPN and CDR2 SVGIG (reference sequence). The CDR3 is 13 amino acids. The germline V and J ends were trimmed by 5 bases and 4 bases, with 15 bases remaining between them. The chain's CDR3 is CAWDPGGAYEQYF. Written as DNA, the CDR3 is TGTGCCTGGGACCCCGGAGGAGCTTACGAGCAGTACTTC.

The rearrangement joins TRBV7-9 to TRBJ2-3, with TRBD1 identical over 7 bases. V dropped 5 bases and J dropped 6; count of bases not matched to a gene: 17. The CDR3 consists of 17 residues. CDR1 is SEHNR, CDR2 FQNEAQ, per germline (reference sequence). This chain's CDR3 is CASSTSDRPQGLDTQYF. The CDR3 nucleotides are TGTGCCAGCAGCACCTCGGACAGGCCCCAAGGCTTGGATACGCAGTATTTT.

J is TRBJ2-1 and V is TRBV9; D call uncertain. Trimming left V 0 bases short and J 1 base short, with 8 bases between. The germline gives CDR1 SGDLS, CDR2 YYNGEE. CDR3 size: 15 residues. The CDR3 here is CASSVGLGSYNEQFF. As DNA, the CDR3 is TGTGCCAGCAGCGTAGGCCTGGGTTCCTACAATGAGCAGTTCTTC.